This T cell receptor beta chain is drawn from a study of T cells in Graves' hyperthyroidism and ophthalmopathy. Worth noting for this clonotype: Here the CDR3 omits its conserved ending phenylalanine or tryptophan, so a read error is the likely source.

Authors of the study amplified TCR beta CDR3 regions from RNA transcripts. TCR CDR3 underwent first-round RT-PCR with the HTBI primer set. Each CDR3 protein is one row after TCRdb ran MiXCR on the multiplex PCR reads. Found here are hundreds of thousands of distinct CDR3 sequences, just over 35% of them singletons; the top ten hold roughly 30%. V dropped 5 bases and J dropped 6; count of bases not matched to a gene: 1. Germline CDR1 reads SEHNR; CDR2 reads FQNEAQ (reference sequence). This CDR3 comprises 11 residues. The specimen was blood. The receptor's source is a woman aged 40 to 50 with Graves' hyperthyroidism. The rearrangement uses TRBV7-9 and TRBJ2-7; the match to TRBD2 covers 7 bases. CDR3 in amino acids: CASSPGGEQYL. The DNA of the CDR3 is TGTGCCAGCAGCCCGGGAGGCGAGCAGTACCTC.